This TCR beta chain came from a study of blood T cell repertoires in COVID-19 (dated by TCRdb to 2020 to 2021). A note on the overall study: Samples from collaborators originated in the United States, Italy and Spain and spanned both the acute and convalescent phases of COVID-19. HLA class I and class II types, where available, came from metadata supplied by the sample provider rather than from assay-based typing. The samples were drawn from the first 160 participants of the ongoing ImmuneRACE study and from 950 to 1,500 subjects provided by 6 global collaborators. The material from the prospective study consisted of cDNA or gDNA derived from T cells, B-cell-depleted T cells, or PBMCs. Subjects who had been exposed to COVID-19, were actively infected with it, or had recovered from it provided the deeply sampled blood TCRbeta repertoires that made up the dataset. The sample metadata nearly always contained a de-identified subject ID, COVID-19 status, age in years and sex. The repertoires were released in a freely available public database meant as a resource for research on the immune response to SARS-CoV-2.

In the case of this clone: What this receptor recognizes is not known. It has no much larger one-base neighbor in the sample; base qualities were not kept.

At one collaborating source in Seattle, patients were enrolled during active infection and were followed longitudinally through the course of disease. Each collaborating institution followed its own protocols to collect whole blood in K2EDTA tubes. For TCRbeta analysis, collaborators shipped samples as frozen whole blood, isolated PBMCs, or DNA extracted from either of those sample types. The germline V gene supplies CDR1 MNHEY and CDR2 SVGAGI. From the cysteine up to the phenylalanine, the CDR3 has a length of 15 residues. The sequence is cut down to CDR3 DNA, 45 bases in frame from base 1. V has 6 bases trimmed and J has 1 base trimmed; junction bases matching no gene number 4. Overall study outcomes, separate from this receptor: The amount of clinical and demographic metadata varied by source and participant and was provided uncurated.

The immunoSEQ Assay, a bias-controlled multiplex PCR, was used to amplify TCRbeta CDR3 regions from genomic DNA. Per the source publication's procedure: Within the assay, amplification of reference gene primers was used to estimate how many nucleated cells each sample contained. To quantify the absolute abundance of each unique TCRbeta CDR3 rearrangement, sequence reads were collapsed and filtered. For each sample, productive Simpson clonality was calculated by taking the square root of Simpson's diversity index across productive rearrangements. TCRdb mirrors the immuneACCESS table, restricted to in-frame sequences. Some clones are absent from its copies; in checked studies, under half trace to an unresolved V gene, and the reason for the others is unknown. The V and J calls and clone size were taken over from that table, and D and trimming were inferred from the DNA. This sample gives roughly 500,000 clones in total; 80% to 90% of them show up just once. The ten largest clones add up to about 1% of the sample.

This receptor chain uses TRBV6-5 and TRBJ1-3; 9 bases in the junction line up with TRBD1. The sequence was collected from a man between 18 and 29 years old with COVID-19, enrolled during active disease. The specimen sequenced was peripheral blood. CDR3 sequence: CASREDRGSGNTIYF. The nucleotides are TGTGCCAGCAGGGAGGACAGGGGTTCTGGAAACACCATATATTTT.